The 30 T cell receptor beta chains listed next were all sequenced from one sample in a study of T cell responses to AZD1222 COVID-19 vaccine. The table came from immunoSEQ multiplex PCR; TCRdb's copy has only in-frame clones and leaves some out. This sample has over 100,000 clones, with roughly 88% found just once. The source was peripheral blood, collected on day 0 of MenACWY control vaccination. These receptors came from an adult in good health.

The chain employs TRBV15 and TRBJ1-5, with D uncertain. The CDR3 has 16 amino acids. Germline V gene data show CDR1 as LNHNV and CDR2 as YYDKDF (reference sequence). V lost 0 bases and J lost 2, with 11 bases in between. The CDR3 sequence: CATSREWVMGNQPQHF. The CDR3 DNA reads as TGTGCCACCAGCAGAGAGTGGGTTATGGGCAATCAGCCCCAGCATTTT.

The V call is TRBV7-8, the J call TRBJ2-7, with D uncertain. The germline V gene has CDR1 SGHVS and CDR2 FQNEAQ. The V end lost 5 bases, the J end lost 2 bases, and 7 bases lay between the germline ends. There are 12 residues in the CDR3. CDR3 bases: TGTGCCAGCAGCCTCAACCCCTACGAGCAGTACTTC. Translation gives CASSLNPYEQYF.

The rearrangement links TRBV6-2 or TRBV6-3 to TRBJ2-7, with 10 bases aligning to TRBD1. CDR3 length: 13 residues. V shed 6 bases and J 6 bases; nucleotides not matched to a gene: 5. Germline V CDR1 and CDR2: MNHEY, SVGEGT. CDR3 in amino acids: CASSSGQGFEQYF. For the CDR3, the DNA is TGTGCCAGCAGCTCGGGACAGGGGTTCGAGCAGTACTTC.

The J gene is TRBJ1-1, the V gene TRBV6-5, with D possibly matching TRBD1 (6 bases). V gave up 6 bases and J gave up 4 bases, with 9 bases separating them. Germline V CDR1 and CDR2: MNHEY, SVGAGI. This CDR3 is 12 amino acids long. In nucleotides, the CDR3 is TGTGCCAGCAGGAGGGGGGCCACTGAAGCTTTCTTT. This encodes CASRRGATEAFF.

The J gene is TRBJ1-5, the V gene TRBV27, with 12 bases aligning to TRBD1. V dropped 0 bases and J dropped 11; count of bases not matched to a gene: 17. Germline CDR1 and CDR2: MNHEY and SMNVEV (reference sequence). The length of the CDR3 is 19 residues. The CDR3 loop reads CASSLSTGTGGWSIYTQHF. CDR3 DNA: TGTGCCAGCAGTTTATCGACCGGGACAGGGGGCTGGAGCATTTATACCCAGCATTTT.

The rearrangement joins TRBV7-2 to TRBJ1-1; D might be TRBD1 (6 bases). Germline CDR1 is SGHTA and CDR2 is FQGNSA. V gave up 4 bases and J gave up 8 bases, with 14 bases separating them. CDR3 length equals 13 residues. The CDR3 DNA follows: TGTGCCAGCAGCTCCAAGGGGGACGGGGAAGCTTTCTTT. Residues: CASSSKGDGEAFF.

The gene calls are TRBV11-2 and TRBJ2-1; D unresolved. Trimming cost V 1 base and J 1 base, with 17 bases left between them. This CDR3 has 18 residues. CDR1 is SGHAT, CDR2 FQNNGV, per germline. The DNA of the CDR3 is TGTGCCAGCAGCTTAGTTGCGGCCGGGCTAGGGTCCTACAATGAGCAGTTCTTC. Protein: CASSLVAAGLGSYNEQFF.

This chain uses TRBV11-2 with TRBJ2-7, with D unclear. Between the trimmed V and J ends, which lost 1 base and 5 bases, there was a span of 15 bases. CDR1 SGHAT and CDR2 FQNNGV come from the germline V gene. The CDR3 runs to 15 residues. CDR3 sequence: CASSLGGHGVDEQYF. In DNA, the CDR3 is TGTGCCAGCAGCTTAGGAGGTCACGGTGTAGACGAGCAGTACTTC.

This chain connects TRBV7-9 to TRBJ2-7, with D unclear. CDR3 length equals 15 residues. Trimming took 5 bases from V and 2 from J, leaving 16 bases between them. CDR1 is SEHNR, CDR2 FQNEAQ, per germline (reference sequence). CDR3 sequence (DNA): TGTGCCAGCAGCCGGAGCCTCGGCACCGCCTACGAGCAGTACTTC. Encoded protein: CASSRSLGTAYEQYF. Variable domain in full (rest from reference TRBV7-9 and TRBJ2-7): DTGVSQNPRHKITKRGQNVTFRCDPISEHNRLYWYRQTLGQGPEFLTYFQNEAQLEKSRLLSDRFSAERPKGSFSTLEIQRTEQGDSAMYLCASSRSLGTAYEQYFGPGTRLTVT.

This chain joins TRBV2 and TRBJ1-2; a possible D gene is TRBD1 (6 bases). V was shortened by 7 bases and J by 8 bases, with 20 bases between the two germline ends. The V gene's germline CDR1 is SNHLY and CDR2 FYNNEI. CDR3 length: 14 residues. The CDR3, as DNA: TGTGCCAGCATTAGGGGGGGGAGGTTCGGAGGCTACACCTTC. It specifies CASIRGGRFGGYTF.

The genes are TRBV27 and TRBJ2-2, with TRBD2 as a possible D gene (6 bases). Germline CDR1 reads MNHEY; CDR2 reads SMNVEV (reference sequence). Trimming removed 10 bases from V and 0 bases from J, with 12 bases in between. This CDR3 has 14 amino acids. CDR3 nucleotide sequence: TGTGCCACCTCCGCGGGAACGAACACCGGGGAGCTGTTTTTT. This translates into CATSAGTNTGELFF.

This clone has just one count. The V gene is TRBV5-5, the J gene TRBJ2-2; no definite D call. CDR3 length equals 16 residues. The V and J ends lost 4 bases and 0 bases respectively, with 13 bases between them. Looked up from germline, CDR1 is SGHKS and CDR2 is YYEKEE (reference sequence). The CDR3 sequence is CASSRVGSSNTGELFF. The CDR3 coding sequence is TGTGCCAGCAGCCGGGTCGGCAGCTCGAACACCGGGGAGCTGTTTTTT. The full variable domain, with the rest looked up from reference TRBV5-5 and TRBJ2-2, is DAGVTQSPTHLIKTRGQQVTLRCSPISGHKSVSWYQQVLGQGPQFIFQYYEKEERGRGNFPDRFSARQFPNYSSELNVNALLLGDSALYLCASSRVGSSNTGELFFGEGSRLTVL.

The chain couples TRBV28 to TRBJ1-6, with TRBD1 matching over 7 bases. Germline values: CDR1 MDHEN, CDR2 SYDVKM. CDR3 length: 12 amino acids. The trim removed 10 bases at V and 11 bases at J, leaving 8 bases unmatched. The CDR3 loop is CATTTGMTPLHF. CDR3 bases: TGTGCCACCACGACAGGGATGACACCCCTCCACTTT.

The J gene is TRBJ2-1, the V gene TRBV18; TRBD1 aligns across 9 bases. V lost 6 bases to trimming and J lost 8 bases; unmatched junction nucleotides: 5. Germline assignment: CDR1 KGHSH and CDR2 LQKENI. The CDR3 contains 13 residues. CDR3 in DNA: TGTGCCAGCTCCAGACAGGGGGGGGATGAGCAGTTCTTC. Translating gives CASSRQGGDEQFF. Full variable domain (missing parts from reference TRBV18 and TRBJ2-1): NAGVMQNPRHLVRRRGQEARLRCSPMKGHSHVYWYRQLPEEGLKFMVYLQKENIIDESGMPKERFSAEFPKEGPSILRIQQVVRGDSAAYFCASSRQGGDEQFFGPGTRLTVL.

The gene calls are TRBV28 and TRBJ1-5; 8 nucleotides align to TRBD1. V shed 2 bases and J 7 bases; nucleotides not matched to a gene: 10. CDR1 is MDHEN and CDR2 is SYDVKM in the germline V gene. The CDR3 is 16 residues long. In DNA, the CDR3 is TGTGCCAGCAGTTTAGGTGGCAGGGGGCGCGACCAGCCCCAGCATTTT. Its protein product is CASSLGGRGRDQPQHF.

The V and J genes are TRBV25-1 and TRBJ2-7; D is tentatively TRBD1 or TRBD2 (6 bases each). The CDR3 spans 13 residues. V was clipped by 5 bases and J by 0 bases, with 8 bases between them. Looked up from germline, CDR1 is MGHDK and CDR2 is SYGVNS. The chain's CDR3 is CASSKGGSYEQYF. Here the CDR3 DNA reads TGTGCCAGCAGTAAGGGGGGCTCCTACGAGCAGTACTTC.

The CDR3 loop reads CASSSRGGSGSYGYTF. The CDR3 nucleotides are TGTGCCAGCAGCTCCCGTGGGGGGTCTGGGAGCTATGGCTACACCTTC. V is TRBV7-2 and J is TRBJ1-2, with a weak D call TRBD1 (5 bases). In germline, CDR1 is SGHTA, CDR2 FQGNSA. The CDR3 spans 16 residues. V shed 4 bases and J shed 4 bases, with 19 bases lying between them. The full variable domain, rest sourced from reference TRBV7-2 and TRBJ1-2, is GAGVSQSPSNKVTEKGKDVELRCDPISGHTALYWYRQSLGQGLEFLIYFQGNSAPDKSGLPSDRFSAERTGGSVSTLTIQRTQQEDSAVYLCASSSRGGSGSYGYTFGSGTRLTVV.

The genes are TRBV29-1 and TRBJ1-2; D possibly corresponds to TRBD1 (5 bases). V was cut by 7 bases and J by 3 bases, with 18 bases left in between. This CDR3 has 14 residues. Germline V gene data show CDR1 as SQVTM and CDR2 as ANQGSEA. Here the CDR3 reads CSAVGPSGDYGYTF. In DNA form, the CDR3 reads TGCAGCGCGGTGGGGCCCAGCGGGGACTATGGCTACACCTTC.

This chain connects TRBV12-2 to TRBJ1-5; TRBD1, the table's D call, lacks a check against the DNA. TRBV12-2 is described as a pseudogene. The CDR3 loop spans 18 amino acids. CDR3 in amino acids: CASRHEHGQGLCNQPQHF. In DNA, the CDR3 is TGTGCAAGTCGACACGAGCATGGACAGGGGCTTTGCAATCAGCCCCAGCATTTT.

CDR3 loop: CASSQTASYEQYF. The DNA for the CDR3 is TGTGCCAGCAGCCAGACTGCCTCCTACGAGCAGTACTTC. V and J are TRBV7-8 and TRBJ2-7; D ambiguous. CDR1 and CDR2 (germline): SGHVS, FQNEAQ. The CDR3 has 13 amino acids. V lost 5 bases, J lost 0 bases, and 8 bases lay in between.

The V and J genes are TRBV27 and TRBJ1-4; D is possibly TRBD1 (6 bases). Germline V gene sequence: CDR1 MNHEY, CDR2 SMNVEV (reference sequence). The CDR3 is 13 residues long. The germline V and J ends were trimmed by 6 bases and 5 bases, with 10 bases remaining between them. Here the CDR3 reads CASRLGGNEKLFF. The CDR3 bases are TGTGCCAGCAGGTTAGGGGGGAATGAAAAACTGTTTTTT.

This sequence joins TRBV6-5 and TRBJ1-1; no reliable D call. The CDR3 totals 12 residues. The V and J ends lost 6 bases and 1 base respectively, with 6 bases between them. Per germline, CDR1 MNHEY and CDR2 SVGAGI. The CDR3 bases are TGTGCCAGCAGAAGACAGAACACTGAAGCTTTCTTT. As protein: CASRRQNTEAFF.

The V gene is TRBV5-4, the J gene TRBJ2-7; 9 bases match TRBD1. The CDR3 runs 14 residues. The trim removed 2 bases at V and 3 bases at J, leaving 3 bases unmatched. CDR1 and CDR2 from the germline V gene are SGHNT and YYREEE (reference sequence). CDR3: CASSFPGQGYEQYF. The CDR3 nucleotides read TGTGCCAGCAGCTTCCCGGGACAGGGCTACGAGCAGTACTTC.

The CDR3 region is CASSRFGGQGAKDTQYF. The CDR3 DNA sequence: TGTGCCAGCAGTCGTTTTGGTGGACAGGGGGCAAAAGATACGCAGTATTTT. The rearrangement uses TRBV27 and TRBJ2-3; 11 bases fit TRBD1. V trimming: 5 bases; J trimming: 5 bases; junction bases outside the gene matches: 12. The CDR3 runs 17 residues. CDR1 is MNHEY, CDR2 SMNVEV, per germline (reference sequence).

V is TRBV28 and J is TRBJ2-1; a weak D match, TRBD2 (5 bases). V lost 3 bases to trimming and J lost 10 bases, with 7 bases between them. The length of the CDR3 is 11 residues. The V gene's germline CDR1 is MDHEN and CDR2 SYDVKM. The CDR3 bases are TGTGCCAGCAGTTTGCGGAGGGAGCAGTTCTTC. Translating it yields CASSLRREQFF.

The chain employs TRBV6-5 and TRBJ1-2; 7 positions agree with TRBD1. Per germline, CDR1 MNHEY and CDR2 SVGAGI. Unmatched junction bases numbered 5, after V lost 6 bases and J lost 7 bases. The CDR3 is 12 amino acids. CDR3 nucleotides: TGTGCCAGCAGGATGACAGGGACTGGCTACACCTTC. Protein: CASRMTGTGYTF.

The chain combines TRBV28 with TRBJ1-5; no clear D gene. V lost 5 bases to trimming and J lost 2 bases, with 7 bases between them. This CDR3 contains 13 residues. Germline V gives CDR1 MDHEN, CDR2 SYDVKM. The CDR3 sequence is CASSIEGNQPQHF. The CDR3 DNA sequence: TGTGCCAGCAGTATAGAGGGCAATCAGCCCCAGCATTTT.

The chain uses TRBV4-2 and TRBJ1-3; no definite D call. This CDR3 is built from 16 residues. Germline V gives CDR1 LGHNA, CDR2 YNFKEQ. The ends were cut back, 1 base at V and 4 bases at J, with 14 bases in the middle. Here the CDR3 reads CASSQGSREPGNTIYF. The CDR3 nucleotides read TGTGCCAGCAGCCAAGGAAGCCGGGAGCCCGGAAACACCATATATTTT.

The rearrangement joins TRBV5-1 to TRBJ2-5, with TRBD1 matching over 8 bases. Unmatched junction bases numbered 4, after V lost 1 base and J lost 5 bases. Germline CDR1 and CDR2: SGHRS and YFSETQ. The CDR3 totals 14 residues. This chain's CDR3 is CASSLQGAGETQYF. Here the CDR3 DNA reads TGCGCCAGCAGCTTGCAGGGGGCGGGGGAGACCCAGTACTTC.

The V gene is TRBV5-3, the J gene TRBJ2-7, with TRBD1 as a possible D gene (5 bases). TRBV5-3 is known as an ORF, though its function is uncertain. V lost 1 base and J 0 bases, leaving 5 bases between the germline ends. The CDR3 is 13 amino acids. The CDR3 sequence: CARSLRGSYEQYF. CDR3 sequence (DNA): TGTGCCAGAAGCTTGAGGGGCTCCTACGAGCAGTACTTC.